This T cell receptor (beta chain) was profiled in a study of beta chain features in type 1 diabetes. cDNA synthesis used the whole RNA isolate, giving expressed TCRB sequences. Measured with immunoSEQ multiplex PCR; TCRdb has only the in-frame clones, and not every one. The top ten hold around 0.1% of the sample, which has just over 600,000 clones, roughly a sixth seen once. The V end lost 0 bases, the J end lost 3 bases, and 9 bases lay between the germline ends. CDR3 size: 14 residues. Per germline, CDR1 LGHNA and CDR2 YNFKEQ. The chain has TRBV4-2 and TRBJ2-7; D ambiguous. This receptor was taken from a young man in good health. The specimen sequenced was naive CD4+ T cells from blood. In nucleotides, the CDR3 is TGTGCCAGCAGCCAAGACTCAGGAGACTACGAGCAGTACTTC. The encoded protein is CASSQDSGDYEQYF.